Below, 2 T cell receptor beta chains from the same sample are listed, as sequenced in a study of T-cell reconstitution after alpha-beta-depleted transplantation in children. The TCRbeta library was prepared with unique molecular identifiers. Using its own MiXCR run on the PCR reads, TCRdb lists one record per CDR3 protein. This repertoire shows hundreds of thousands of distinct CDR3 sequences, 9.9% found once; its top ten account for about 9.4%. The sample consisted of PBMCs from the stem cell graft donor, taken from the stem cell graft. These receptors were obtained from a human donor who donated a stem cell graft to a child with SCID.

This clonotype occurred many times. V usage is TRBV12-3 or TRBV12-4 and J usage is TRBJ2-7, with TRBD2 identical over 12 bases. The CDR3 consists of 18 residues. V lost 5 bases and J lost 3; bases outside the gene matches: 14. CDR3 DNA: TGTGCCAGCAGTACGAGGAGACTAGCGGGGGAAGGGGTCTACGAGCAGTACTTC. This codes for CASSTRRLAGEGVYEQYF.

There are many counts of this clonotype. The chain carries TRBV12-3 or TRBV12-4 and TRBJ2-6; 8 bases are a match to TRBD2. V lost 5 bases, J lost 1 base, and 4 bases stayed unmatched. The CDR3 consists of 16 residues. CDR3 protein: CASSQTGGSGANVLTF. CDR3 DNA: TGTGCCAGCAGTCAAACGGGGGGGTCTGGGGCCAACGTCCTGACTTTC.